The following is a T cell receptor (beta chain) sequence with its context. This sample was included in a study of blood T cell repertoires in COVID-19. Study overall: There were acute and convalescent COVID-19 samples, and they came from the United States, Italy and Spain. In each case, the material was cDNA or gDNA derived from T cells, B-cell-depleted T cells, or PBMCs.

Authors' processing steps: Reference gene primers were amplified, and this amplification served to estimate nucleated cell counts. The assay was immunoSEQ multiplex PCR, and TCRdb's table has in-frame clones only and misses some. Clonal size and the V and J genes are those of that table, whereas D and trimming came from the DNA. The sample contains about 290,000 clones, around four fifths of which appear only once. This CDR3 has 15 residues. Germline V lookup: CDR1 MNHEY, CDR2 SVGAGI. V was clipped by 10 bases and J by 7 bases; unmatched bases: 15. The origin of this receptor is a woman aged 45-60 years with active or convalescent COVID-19. The chain links TRBV6-5 to TRBJ1-2; TRBD1 matches 10 bases. Input material: peripheral blood. CDR3 in amino acids: CATKTGQGYGGGYTF. CDR3 nucleotides: TGTGCCACCAAAACGGGACAGGGGTACGGGGGTGGCTACACCTTC.